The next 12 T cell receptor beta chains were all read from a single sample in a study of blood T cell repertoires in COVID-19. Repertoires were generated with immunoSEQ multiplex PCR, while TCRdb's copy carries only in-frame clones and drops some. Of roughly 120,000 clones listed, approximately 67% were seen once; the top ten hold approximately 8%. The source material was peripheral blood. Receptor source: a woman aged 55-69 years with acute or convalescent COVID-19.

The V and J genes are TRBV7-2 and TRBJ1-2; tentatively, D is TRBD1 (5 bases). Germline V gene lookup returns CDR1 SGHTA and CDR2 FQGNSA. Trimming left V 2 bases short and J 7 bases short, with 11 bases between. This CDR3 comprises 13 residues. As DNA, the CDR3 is TGTGCCAGCAGCTTATATGGGGCGCGTGGCTACACCTTC. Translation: CASSLYGARGYTF. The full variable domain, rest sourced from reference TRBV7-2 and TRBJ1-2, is GAGVSQSPSNKVTEKGKDVELRCDPISGHTALYWYRQSLGQGLEFLIYFQGNSAPDKSGLPSDRFSAERTGGSVSTLTIQRTQQEDSAVYLCASSLYGARGYTFGSGTRLTVV.

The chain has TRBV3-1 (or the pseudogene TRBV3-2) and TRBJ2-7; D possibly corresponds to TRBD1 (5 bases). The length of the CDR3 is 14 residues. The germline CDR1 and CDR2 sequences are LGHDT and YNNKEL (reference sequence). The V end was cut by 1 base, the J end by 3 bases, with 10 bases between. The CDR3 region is CASSQADSSYEQYF. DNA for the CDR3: TGTGCCAGCAGCCAAGCCGACAGCAGCTACGAGCAGTACTTC.

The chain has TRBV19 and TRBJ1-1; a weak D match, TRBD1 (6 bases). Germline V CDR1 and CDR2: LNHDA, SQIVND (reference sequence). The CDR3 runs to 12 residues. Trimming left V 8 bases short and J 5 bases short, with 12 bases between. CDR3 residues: CASLRGGTEAFF. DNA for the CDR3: TGTGCCAGTCTAAGAGGGGGTACTGAAGCTTTCTTT.

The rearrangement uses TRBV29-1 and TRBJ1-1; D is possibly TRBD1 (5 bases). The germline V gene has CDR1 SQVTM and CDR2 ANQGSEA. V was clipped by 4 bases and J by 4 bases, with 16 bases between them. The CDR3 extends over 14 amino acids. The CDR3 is CSVVGGGGITEAFF. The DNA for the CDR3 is TGCAGCGTTGTTGGGGGGGGAGGAATCACTGAAGCTTTCTTT.

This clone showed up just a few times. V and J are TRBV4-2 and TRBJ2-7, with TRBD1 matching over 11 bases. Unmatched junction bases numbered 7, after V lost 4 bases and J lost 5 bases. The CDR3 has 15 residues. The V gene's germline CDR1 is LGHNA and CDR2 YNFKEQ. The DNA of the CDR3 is TGTGCCAGCAGCCCCCGGGACAGGGGGTCCCACGAGCAGTACTTC. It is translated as CASSPRDRGSHEQYF.

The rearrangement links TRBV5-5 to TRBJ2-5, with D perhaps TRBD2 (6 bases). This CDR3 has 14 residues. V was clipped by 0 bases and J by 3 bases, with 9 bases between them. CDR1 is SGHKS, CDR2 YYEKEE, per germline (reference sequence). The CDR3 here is CASSLAQREETQYF. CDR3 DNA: TGTGCCAGCAGCTTGGCACAGCGGGAAGAGACCCAGTACTTC.

The CDR3 here is CASSLAPEANTGELFF. The DNA for the CDR3 is TGTGCCAGCAGCTTAGCGCCGGAGGCGAACACCGGGGAGCTGTTTTTT. This rearrangement joins TRBV7-6 to TRBJ2-2; D is perhaps TRBD2 (5 bases). Germline V lookup: CDR1 SGHVS, CDR2 FNYEAQ. V shed 0 bases and J shed 0 bases, with 8 bases lying between them. The CDR3 contains 16 residues.

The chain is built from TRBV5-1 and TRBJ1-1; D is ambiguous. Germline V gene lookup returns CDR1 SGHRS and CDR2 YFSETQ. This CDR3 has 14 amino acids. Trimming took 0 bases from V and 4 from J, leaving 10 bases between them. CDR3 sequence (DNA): TGCGCCAGCAGCTTGGGGTCGGTCGGCACTGAAGCTTTCTTT. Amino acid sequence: CASSLGSVGTEAFF.

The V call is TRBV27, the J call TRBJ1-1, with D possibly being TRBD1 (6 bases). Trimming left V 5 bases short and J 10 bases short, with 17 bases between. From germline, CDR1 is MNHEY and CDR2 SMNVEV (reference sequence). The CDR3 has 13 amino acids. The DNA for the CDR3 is TGTGCCAGCAGTGGAACAGGGTCCAGGTCAGCTTTCTTT. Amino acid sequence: CASSGTGSRSAFF.

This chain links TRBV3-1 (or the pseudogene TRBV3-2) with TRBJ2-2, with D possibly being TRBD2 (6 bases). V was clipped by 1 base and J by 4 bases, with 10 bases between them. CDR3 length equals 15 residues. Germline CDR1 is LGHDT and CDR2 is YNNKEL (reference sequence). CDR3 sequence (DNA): TGTGCCAGCAGCCAAGGGGGAGGATCCACCGGGGAGCTGTTTTTT. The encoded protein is CASSQGGGSTGELFF.

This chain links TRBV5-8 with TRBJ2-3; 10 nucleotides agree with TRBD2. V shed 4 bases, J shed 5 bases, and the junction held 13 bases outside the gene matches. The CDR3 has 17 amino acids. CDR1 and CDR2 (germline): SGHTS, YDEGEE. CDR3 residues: CASSPMPAGGLGDTQYF. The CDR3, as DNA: TGTGCCAGCAGCCCAATGCCAGCGGGGGGGCTTGGAGATACGCAGTATTTT.

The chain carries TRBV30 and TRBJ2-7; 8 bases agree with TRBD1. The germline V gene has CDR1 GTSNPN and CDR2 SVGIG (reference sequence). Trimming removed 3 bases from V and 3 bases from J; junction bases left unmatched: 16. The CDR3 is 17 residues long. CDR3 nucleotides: TGTGCCTGGAGGGGACGAAAGACCGGGACAGGAGGCTACGAGCAGTACTTC. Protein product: CAWRGRKTGTGGYEQYF.